This entry is about one T cell receptor beta chain. The participants were between roughly 18 and 89 years old and came from about two dozen US areas. Recovered Cohort 3 donors showed two negative PCRs, clearance, or symptom resolution. CDR3 length: 14 amino acids. Germline-derived CDR1 and CDR2 are SEHNR and FQNEAQ (reference sequence). With 2 bases removed from V and 2 bases from J, the gap between germline ends came to 9 bases. In the authors' workflow: The authors estimated nucleated cell counts from reference gene primer amplification. Generated by immunoSEQ multiplex PCR, the TCRdb table keeps only in-frame clones and is missing some. The V and J calls and clone size were taken over from that table, and D and trimming were inferred from the DNA. Of hundreds of thousands of clones listed, 80% to 90% are singletons. The sample is drawn from a study of blood T cell repertoires in COVID-19. Across the whole study: PBMCs, B-cell-depleted T cells, or T cells were the source of the cDNA or gDNA that made up the material.

The chain employs TRBV7-9 and TRBJ1-1; possibly TRBD1 for D (5 bases). The source is a man aged 25-45 years who had recovered from COVID-19. Sequenced material: PBMCs or T cells enriched from blood (not recorded which). The CDR3 here is CASSLIGQNTEAFF. DNA of the CDR3: TGTGCCAGCAGCTTAATAGGACAAAACACTGAAGCTTTCTTT.